Shown below are 8 T cell receptor beta chains from a single sample sequenced in a study of T cell repertoires in cytomegalovirus infection. From the reads, TCRdb called clonotypes with MiXCR, one entry per CDR3 protein. The repertoire holds hundreds of thousands of distinct CDR3 sequences, with approximately 30% as singletons. Antigens for these TCRs are unknown. Sequencing used cultured CD8+ T cells from PBMCs, obtained from culture after CMV antigen stimulation. Receptors originate from a human donor in good health (CMV status not recorded). Some clones in this sample may be carry-over from other donors' samples.

On this clonotype: A junction end diverges from the germline sequence, so it may reflect a read error. The chain's CDR3 is CVSRRDTRSYNEQFF. CDR3 bases: TGTGTCAGCAGACGGGACACCCGTTCCTACAATGAGCAGTTCTTC. V gene TRBV7-2 combines with J gene TRBJ2-1, with D maybe TRBD1 (6 bases). The CDR3 contains 15 residues. Germline V gene lookup returns CDR1 SGHTA and CDR2 FQGNSA.

V and J are TRBV29-1 and TRBJ2-1; perhaps D is TRBD1 or TRBD2 (6 bases each). V shed 6 bases and J shed 0 bases, with 21 bases lying between them. The CDR3 spans 17 residues. Germline-derived CDR1 and CDR2 are SQVTM and ANQGSEA. CDR3 protein: CSVQREDSRASYNEQFF. The DNA of the CDR3 is TGCAGCGTCCAGAGGGAGGACAGCCGAGCCTCCTACAATGAGCAGTTCTTC.

This clonotype appeared a few times. The CDR3 bases are TGTGCTAGTGGTAATCAGCGGGGAGGCACAGATACGCAGTATTTT. It specifies CASGNQRGGTDTQYF. The chain carries TRBV12-5 and TRBJ2-3, with 7 bases identical to TRBD2. This CDR3 is 15 amino acids long. V trimming: 5 bases; J trimming: 1 base; junction bases outside the gene matches: 6. Germline CDR1 is LGHNT and CDR2 is FRNRAP.

The chain joins TRBV7-9 to TRBJ2-7, with TRBD2 identical over 7 bases. The CDR3 runs 15 residues. With 5 bases clipped from V and 2 bases from J, the junction kept 9 bases outside the gene matches. The germline V gene has CDR1 SEHNR and CDR2 FQNEAQ (reference sequence). The CDR3 nucleotides read TGTGCCAGCAGCGCGGGCGGGGGACGCCCCTACGAGCAGTACTTC. Protein: CASSAGGGRPYEQYF.

The J gene is TRBJ2-7, the V gene TRBV19; 7 nucleotides align to TRBD2. V was clipped by 6 bases and J by 3 bases; unmatched bases: 11. Germline loops: CDR1 LNHDA, CDR2 SQIVND (reference sequence). This CDR3 has 15 amino acids. The CDR3 sequence: CASSPLPGGGYEQYF. The CDR3 region has the DNA TGTGCCAGTAGCCCCTTGCCGGGAGGTGGCTACGAGCAGTACTTC.

This clonotype occurred many times. V usage is TRBV12-5 and J usage is TRBJ2-1; D might be TRBD1 (6 bases). The CDR3 runs 15 residues. Trimming pared 7 bases from V and 0 bases from J, leaving 13 bases between. Germline CDR1 and CDR2: LGHNT and FRNRAP. The DNA of the CDR3 is TGTGCTAGTGCCCCCCAGGGGAACTCCTACAATGAGCAGTTCTTC. Encoded protein: CASAPQGNSYNEQFF.

This clonotype was seen many times. The rearrangement uses TRBV7-9 and TRBJ2-7; the match to TRBD1 covers 8 bases. This CDR3 has 15 residues. Germline trimming cut 1 base from V and 0 bases from J; bases unmatched to any gene: 2. Germline assignment: CDR1 SEHNR and CDR2 FQNEAQ (reference sequence). The CDR3: CASSLVGTGSYEQYV. The CDR3 DNA sequence: TGTGCCAGCAGCTTAGTTGGGACAGGCTCCTACGAGCAGTACGTC.

The V call is TRBV7-3, the J call TRBJ2-2; no definite D call. Trimming shortened V by 11 bases and J by 3 bases, and 13 bases separated the two germline ends. This CDR3 is 13 amino acids long. Germline CDR1 and CDR2: SGHTA and FQGTGA. CDR3 nucleotide sequence: TGTGCCGGCAACGACGGAGACACCGGGGAGCTGTTTTTT. Translated: CAGNDGDTGELFF. The whole variable domain, remainder taken from reference TRBV7-3 and TRBJ2-2, is GAGVSQTPSNKVTEKGKYVELRCDPISGHTALYWYRQSLGQGPEFLIYFQGTGAADDSGLPNDRFFAVRPEGSVSTLKIQRTERGDSAVYLCAGNDGDTGELFFGEGSRLTVL.